The 19 T cell receptor beta chains listed next were all sequenced from one sample in a study of cytomegalovirus exposure and HLA in healthy donors. Only in-frame clones appear in the TCRdb table, and some are missing; sequencing was by immunoSEQ multiplex PCR. The data hold about 120,000 clones, with approximately 87% observed a single time. Sequenced material: PBMCs. The receptor set was obtained from a woman between 18 and 30 years old in good health and CMV-seropositive.

This clone was recorded only once. CDR3 protein: CASSGRLTGGDSPLHF. The CDR3 DNA reads TGTGCCAGCAGTGGGAGATTAACAGGGGGCGATTCACCCCTCCACTTT. The V call is TRBV25-1, the J call TRBJ1-6, with 9 bases that match TRBD1. Germline V gene lookup returns CDR1 MGHDK and CDR2 SYGVNS. The V gene end was trimmed by 4 bases and the J gene end by 8 bases; junction bases not matched to a gene: 9. CDR3 length: 16 residues. Together with reference TRBV25-1 and TRBJ1-6, the CDR3 gives the full variable domain: EADIYQTPRYLVIGTGKKITLECSQTMGHDKMYWYQQDPGMELHLIHYSYGVNSTEKGDLSSESTVSRIRTEHFPLTLESARPSHTSQYLCASSGRLTGGDSPLHFGNGTRLTVT.

This rearrangement joins TRBV7-6 to TRBJ2-1; tentatively, D is TRBD1 (5 bases). Trimming took 6 bases from V and 9 from J, leaving 18 bases between them. CDR3 length equals 14 residues. Looked up from germline, CDR1 is SGHVS and CDR2 is FNYEAQ. The chain's CDR3 is CASSFPGSRVEQFF. The DNA for the CDR3 is TGTGCCAGCAGTTTCCCGGGTAGCAGGGTTGAGCAGTTCTTC. Full variable domain (outside the CDR3, taken from reference TRBV7-6 and TRBJ2-1): GAGVSQSPRYKVTKRGQDVALRCDPISGHVSLYWYRQALGQGPEFLTYFNYEAQQDKSGLPNDRFSAERPEGSISTLTIQRTEQRDSAMYRCASSFPGSRVEQFFGPGTRLTVL.

This chain links TRBV29-1 with TRBJ1-1; weak D call: TRBD1 (5 bases). Germline CDR1 reads SQVTM; CDR2 reads ANQGSEA. The CDR3 runs to 15 residues. The ends were cut back, 6 bases at V and 1 base at J, with 18 bases in the middle. The CDR3 sequence is CSVTRRGIPNTEAFF. The CDR3 DNA reads TGCAGCGTAACGCGAAGGGGCATACCGAACACTGAAGCTTTCTTT. Looking up the rest from reference TRBV29-1 and TRBJ1-1 gives the full variable domain: SAVISQKPSRDICQRGTSLTIQCQVDSQVTMMFWYRQQPGQSLTLIATANQGSEATYESGFVIDKFPISRPNLTFSTLTVSNMSPEDSSIYLCSVTRRGIPNTEAFFGQGTRLTVV.

The rearrangement joins TRBV7-6 to TRBJ2-3, with D unresolved. V shed 5 bases and J shed 2 bases, with 14 bases lying between them. The CDR3 covers 15 residues. Germline assignment: CDR1 SGHVS and CDR2 FNYEAQ. CDR3: CASSLKTTYTDTQYF. CDR3 nucleotides: TGTGCCAGCAGCCTAAAGACAACATACACAGATACGCAGTATTTT.

The chain is built from TRBV5-4 and TRBJ2-5, with TRBD2 identical over 10 bases. Germline V gene sequence: CDR1 SGHNT, CDR2 YYREEE (reference sequence). The CDR3 has 18 residues. V lost 4 bases to trimming and J lost 1 base; unmatched junction nucleotides: 13. CDR3 in amino acids: CASSQGASGGWGQETQYF. CDR3 coding DNA: TGTGCCAGCAGCCAAGGCGCTAGCGGGGGCTGGGGCCAAGAGACCCAGTACTTC.

The chain employs TRBV6-1 and TRBJ2-5, with D possibly being TRBD2 (6 bases). V was cut by 6 bases and J by 8 bases, with 22 bases left in between. The germline V gene has CDR1 MNHNS and CDR2 SASEGT. The CDR3 totals 15 residues. CDR3 nucleotides: TGTGCCAGCAGAGGACCGGGACTCCCCAGATCCACCCAGTACTTC. Amino acids: CASRGPGLPRSTQYF.

The V and J genes are TRBV27 and TRBJ2-2; 9 positions agree with TRBD2. The germline CDR1 and CDR2 sequences are MNHEY and SMNVEV (reference sequence). The CDR3 sequence is 15 residues long. The V gene end was trimmed by 5 bases and the J gene end by 7 bases; junction bases not matched to a gene: 8. CDR3 coding DNA: TGTGCCAGCAGTGAGGCGGGGGGGCCTGACGGGGAGCTGTTTTTT. It yields the protein CASSEAGGPDGELFF.

CDR3: CASSTDRGRGELFF. CDR3 coding DNA: TGTGCCAGCAGTACTGACAGGGGGCGAGGGGAGCTGTTTTTT. This rearrangement joins TRBV6-1 to TRBJ2-2; 10 bases align to TRBD1. The germline V gene encodes CDR1 MNHNS and CDR2 SASEGT. The CDR3 runs 14 residues. The junction had 5 bases not matched to a gene; V was cut back by 5 bases and J by 8 bases.

CDR3 in amino acids: CASSPRDRGNTEAFF. The CDR3 region has the DNA TGTGCCAGCAGTCCCCGGGACAGGGGGAACACTGAAGCTTTCTTT. The chain employs TRBV6-5 and TRBJ1-1, with 10 bases identical to TRBD1. Germline V CDR1 and CDR2: MNHEY, SVGAGI. The CDR3 contains 15 residues. With V trimmed by 5 bases and J by 1 base, 4 bases remained unmatched.

This sequence joins TRBV9 and TRBJ2-1, with D perhaps matching TRBD2 (6 bases). Per the germline V gene, CDR1 is SGDLS and CDR2 is YYNGEE. The CDR3 contains 14 residues. Trimming left V 2 bases short and J 5 bases short, with 11 bases between. The CDR3 spells CASSVAPGDNEQFF. DNA for the CDR3: TGTGCCAGCAGCGTCGCCCCGGGAGACAATGAGCAGTTCTTC.

V gene TRBV9 combines with J gene TRBJ1-1, with D hard to call. The CDR3 runs to 13 residues. Germline loops: CDR1 SGDLS, CDR2 YYNGEE. V lost 0 bases and J 4 bases, leaving 7 bases between the germline ends. CDR3 sequence (DNA): TGTGCCAGCAGCGTAGCCGTCGGCACTGAAGCTTTCTTT. It codes for CASSVAVGTEAFF. Full variable domain (missing parts from reference TRBV9 and TRBJ1-1): DSGVTQTPKHLITATGQRVTLRCSPRSGDLSVYWYQQSLDQGLQFLIQYYNGEERAKGNILERFSAQQFPDLHSELNLSSLELGDSALYFCASSVAVGTEAFFGQGTRLTVV.

The chain combines TRBV28 with TRBJ1-2; TRBD1 might be the D (6 bases). Germline lookup yields CDR1 MDHEN and CDR2 SYDVKM. V lost 6 bases and J lost 8, with 16 bases in between. There are 13 residues in the CDR3. CDR3 bases: TGTGCCAGCAGACCCCGACAGGCTGGGGGCTACACCTTC. Translating it yields CASRPRQAGGYTF.

The rearrangement uses TRBV5-1 and TRBJ2-7; possibly TRBD2 for D (7 bases). Germline CDR1 SGHRS, CDR2 YFSETQ. With 3 bases removed from V and 7 bases from J, the gap between germline ends came to 23 bases. The CDR3 is 16 residues long. CDR3 nucleotide sequence: TGCGCCAGCAGCTCCCCCCCAGGGGCCTCCGGGAGGGAGCAGTACTTC. Translated, it gives CASSSPPGASGREQYF.

The chain carries TRBV9 and TRBJ1-4; 7 bases match TRBD1. V was clipped by 4 bases and J by 0 bases; unmatched bases: 6. Per the germline V gene, CDR1 is SGDLS and CDR2 is YYNGEE. The CDR3 runs to 16 residues. CDR3 in amino acids: CASSIGTAATNEKLFF. The CDR3 DNA sequence: TGTGCCAGCAGCATAGGGACAGCAGCAACTAATGAAAAACTGTTTTTT.

The chain employs TRBV29-1 and TRBJ1-1; possibly TRBD1 for D (6 bases). CDR1 is SQVTM and CDR2 is ANQGSEA in the germline V gene. V was pared by 6 bases and J by 0 bases, with 14 bases between. The CDR3 has 14 amino acids. The CDR3 DNA reads TGCAGCGTCCGACAGGTAGCGATGAACACTGAAGCTTTCTTT. This codes for CSVRQVAMNTEAFF. The variable domain in full, completed from reference TRBV29-1 and TRBJ1-1, reads SAVISQKPSRDICQRGTSLTIQCQVDSQVTMMFWYRQQPGQSLTLIATANQGSEATYESGFVIDKFPISRPNLTFSTLTVSNMSPEDSSIYLCSVRQVAMNTEAFFGQGTRLTVV.

The chain recombines TRBV7-8 with TRBJ1-5; no clear D. V was trimmed by 5 bases and J by 7 bases, leaving 15 bases between them. The CDR3 extends over 14 amino acids. Germline lookup yields CDR1 SGHVS and CDR2 FQNEAQ. The DNA for the CDR3 is TGTGCCAGCAGCCCGGTCGGGGTGGGCCAGCCCCAGCATTTT. Its translation: CASSPVGVGQPQHF.

The rearrangement joins TRBV6-1 to TRBJ2-1; the D is unclear. V lost 4 bases and J 5 bases, leaving 18 bases between the germline ends. The CDR3 length is 16 residues. CDR1 is MNHNS and CDR2 is SASEGT in the germline V gene. CDR3 sequence reads: CASSATHLSSNNEQFF. The CDR3 DNA reads TGTGCCAGCAGTGCTACCCATTTGTCTAGTAACAATGAGCAGTTCTTC.

V usage is TRBV7-8 and J usage is TRBJ1-1, with unresolved D. This CDR3 contains 16 residues. The ends were cut back, 10 bases at V and 1 base at J, with 22 bases in the middle. CDR1 is SGHVS, CDR2 FQNEAQ, per germline. For the CDR3, the DNA is TGTGCCACATCTACCGAGCGACCCCTCGGGAACACTGAAGCTTTCTTT. Its protein product is CATSTERPLGNTEAFF.

This rearrangement joins TRBV7-9 to TRBJ1-2, with TRBD1 matching over 9 bases. CDR1 and CDR2 from the germline V gene are SEHNR and FQNEAQ (reference sequence). CDR3 size: 15 residues. Germline trimming cut 3 bases from V and 2 bases from J; bases unmatched to any gene: 4. Here the CDR3 reads CASSFGQGRNYGYTF. CDR3 nucleotide sequence: TGTGCCAGCAGCTTCGGACAGGGGAGGAACTATGGCTACACCTTC.